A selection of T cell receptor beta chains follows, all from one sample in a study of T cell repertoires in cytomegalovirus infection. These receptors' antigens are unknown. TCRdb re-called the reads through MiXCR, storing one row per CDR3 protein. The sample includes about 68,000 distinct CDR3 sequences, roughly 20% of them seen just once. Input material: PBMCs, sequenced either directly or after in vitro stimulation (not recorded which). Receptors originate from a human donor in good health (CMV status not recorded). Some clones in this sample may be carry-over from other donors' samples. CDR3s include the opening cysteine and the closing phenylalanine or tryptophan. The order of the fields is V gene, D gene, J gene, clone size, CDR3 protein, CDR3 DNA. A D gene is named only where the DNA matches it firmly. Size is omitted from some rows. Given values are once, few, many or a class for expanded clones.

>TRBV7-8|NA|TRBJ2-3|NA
CASSLIDTQYF
TGTGCCAGCAGCTTGATAGATACGCAGTATTTT
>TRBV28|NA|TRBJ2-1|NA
CASSLNGYNEQFF
TGTGCCAGCAGTTTAAACGGGTACAATGAGCAGTTCTTC
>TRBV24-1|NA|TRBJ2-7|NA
CATSDLYEQYF
TGTGCCACCAGTGATTTGTACGAGCAGTACTTC
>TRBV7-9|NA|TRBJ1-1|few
CASSSWRENTEAFF
TGTGCCAGCTCTTCTTGGCGGGAGAACACTGAAGCTTTCTTT
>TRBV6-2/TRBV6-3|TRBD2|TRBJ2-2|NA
CASSFGAGGHTGELFF
TGTGCCAGCAGTTTTGGAGCGGGAGGGCACACCGGGGAGCTGTTTTTT
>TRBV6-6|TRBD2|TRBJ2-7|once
CASSYASGSYEQYF
TGTGCCAGCAGTTACGCTAGCGGGAGCTACGAGCAGTACTTC
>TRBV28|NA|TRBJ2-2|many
CASSFGTLGTGELFF
TGTGCCAGCAGTTTTGGGACTCTCGGCACCGGGGAGCTGTTTTTT
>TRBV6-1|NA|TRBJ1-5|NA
CASSSLGGSNQPQHF
TGTGCCAGCAGTTCTCTAGGAGGTAGCAATCAGCCCCAGCATTTT
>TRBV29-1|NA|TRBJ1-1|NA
CSVEFATEAFF
TGCAGCGTTGAGTTCGCCACTGAAGCTTTCTTT
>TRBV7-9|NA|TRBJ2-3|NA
CASSPYSGGPGDTQYF
TGTGCCAGCAGCCCCTATTCGGGGGGCCCGGGAGATACGCAGTATTTT
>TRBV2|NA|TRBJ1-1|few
CASSAGVNTEAFF
TGTGCCAGCAGTGCCGGAGTGAACACTGAAGCTTTCTTT
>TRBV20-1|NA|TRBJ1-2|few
CSANGADYGYTF
TGCAGTGCTAACGGAGCGGACTATGGCTACACCTTC
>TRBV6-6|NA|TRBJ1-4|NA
CASRLQGWVGEKLFF
TGTGCCAGCAGACTACAGGGATGGGTAGGGGAAAAACTGTTTTTT
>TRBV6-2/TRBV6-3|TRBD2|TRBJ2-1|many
CASSPSLTSGEQFF
TGTGCCAGCAGTCCCAGCCTTACTAGCGGTGAGCAGTTCTTC
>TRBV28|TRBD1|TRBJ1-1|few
CASSLSGTGFEAFF
TGTGCCAGCAGTTTATCCGGGACAGGGTTTGAAGCTTTCTTT
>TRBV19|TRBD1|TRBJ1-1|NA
CASSIKGQGVAEAFF
TGTGCCAGTAGTATAAAGGGACAGGGAGTAGCTGAAGCTTTCTTT
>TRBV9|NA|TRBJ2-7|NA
CASSPDSPADSYEQYF
TGTGCCAGCAGCCCCGACTCTCCAGCGGACTCCTACGAGCAGTACTTC
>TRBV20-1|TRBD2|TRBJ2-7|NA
CSAQTGLAFPYEQYF
TGCAGTGCCCAGACGGGACTAGCGTTCCCCTACGAGCAGTACTTC
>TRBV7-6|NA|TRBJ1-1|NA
CASNDRSLLF
TGTGCCAGCAACGACAGGTCGTTGCTCTTT
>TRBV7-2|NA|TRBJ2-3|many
CASSFITDTQYF
TGTGCCAGCAGCTTTATTACAGATACGCAGTATTTT
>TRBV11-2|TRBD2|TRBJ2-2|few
CASSLVGTSADGELFF
TGTGCCAGCAGCTTAGTGGGGACTAGCGCGGACGGGGAGCTGTTTTTT
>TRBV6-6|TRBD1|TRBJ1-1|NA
CASSYLGQGAEAFF
TGTGCCAGCAGTTACTTGGGACAGGGGGCTGAAGCTTTCTTT
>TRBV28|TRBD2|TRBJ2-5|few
CASSLRSGSGTQYF
TGTGCCAGCAGTCTTAGGAGCGGGAGTGGGACCCAGTACTTC
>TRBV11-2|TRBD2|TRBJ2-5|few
CASSSSGAGWGETQYF
TGTGCCAGCAGCTCCTCGGGAGCGGGGTGGGGGGAGACCCAGTACTTC
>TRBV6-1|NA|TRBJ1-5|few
CASKIGETSNQPQHF
TGTGCCAGCAAAATCGGGGAAACAAGCAATCAGCCCCAGCATTTT
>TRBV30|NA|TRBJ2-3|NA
CAWDKRGATDTQYF
TGTGCCTGGGATAAGAGGGGAGCTACAGATACGCAGTATTTT
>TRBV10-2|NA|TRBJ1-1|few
CASRVGIHTEAFF
TGCGCCAGCAGGGTGGGAATTCACACTGAAGCTTTCTTT
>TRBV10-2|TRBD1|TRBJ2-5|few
CASSDGTGQETQYF
TGCGCCAGCAGTGACGGGACAGGCCAAGAGACCCAGTACTTC
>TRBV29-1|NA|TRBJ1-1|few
CTANSRGTEAFF
TGCACCGCTAATTCTCGGGGCACTGAAGCTTTCTTT
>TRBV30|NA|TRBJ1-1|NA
CAWNIQVGTLNTEAFF
TGTGCCTGGAACATACAGGTCGGGACCCTGAACACTGAAGCTTTCTTT
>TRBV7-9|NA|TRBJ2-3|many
CASSKGHATDTQYF
TGTGCCAGTTCGAAGGGACACGCCACAGATACGCAGTATTTT
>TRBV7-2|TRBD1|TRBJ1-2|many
CASSLVGQGAGYGYTF
TGTGCCAGCAGCTTAGTGGGGCAGGGGGCTGGCTATGGCTACACCTTC
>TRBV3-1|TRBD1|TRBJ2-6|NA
CASSQSQGALPGTGANVLTF
TGTGCCAGCAGCCAATCCCAGGGGGCTCTACCAGGAACTGGGGCCAACGTCCTGACTTTC
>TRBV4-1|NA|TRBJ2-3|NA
CASSRTLTDTQYF
TGCGCCAGCAGCCGGACCCTCACAGATACGCAGTATTTT
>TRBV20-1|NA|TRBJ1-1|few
CSALRPRNTEAFF
TGCAGTGCTTTACGACCGCGGAACACTGAAGCTTTCTTT
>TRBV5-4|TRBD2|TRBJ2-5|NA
CASSSLAGGEWETQYF
TGTGCCAGCAGCTCGCTAGCGGGAGGAGAGTGGGAGACCCAGTACTTC
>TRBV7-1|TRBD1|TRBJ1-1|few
CASSRQGDSTEAFF
TGTGCCAGCAGCCGACAGGGGGACAGCACTGAAGCTTTCTTT